Presented here are 27 T cell receptor beta chains from one specimen sequenced in a study of metastatic and nonmetastatic thyroid tumors. TCRdb reanalyzed the PCR reads with MiXCR. The sample holds about 40,000 clones; over 9.5% are singletons and the top ten take approximately 24%. Treatment of any kind had been given to no patient before thyroid surgery. Specimen: blood. The receptors here all came from a female donor with papillary thyroid cancer or a benign thyroid nodule (not recorded which). Some clones in this sample may be carry-over from other donors' samples.

This chain joins TRBV20-1 and TRBJ2-1, with D uncertain. With 0 bases removed from V and 5 bases from J, the gap between germline ends came to 5 bases. Germline-derived CDR1 and CDR2 are DFQATT and SNEGSKA (reference sequence). The CDR3 covers 12 residues. CDR3 sequence: CSARETNNEQFF. The CDR3 DNA follows: TGCAGTGCTAGAGAGACAAACAATGAGCAGTTCTTC.

This clone appeared many times. The J gene is TRBJ2-1, the V gene TRBV29-1, with TRBD1 matching over 11 bases. With 6 bases clipped from V and 2 bases from J, the junction kept 3 bases outside the gene matches. CDR1 and CDR2 (germline): SQVTM, ANQGSEA. The CDR3 extends over 14 amino acids. The CDR3 DNA sequence: TGCAGCGTGAGGGACAGGGGGACCTACAATGAGCAGTTCTTC. Translation gives CSVRDRGTYNEQFF.

At least ten counts were recorded for this clone. A much larger clone is a single base away; this may be a read error. The chain has TRBV27 and TRBJ2-1, with TRBD1 identical over 9 bases. The CDR3 is 13 residues long. V shed 5 bases and J 9 bases; nucleotides not matched to a gene: 5. From germline, CDR1 is MNHEY and CDR2 SMNVEV (reference sequence). In DNA form, the CDR3 reads TGTGCCAGCAGTAGACAGGGGGGGACTGAGCAGTTCTTC. Its translation is CASSRQGGTEQFF.

This clone showed up many times. This chain connects TRBV28 to TRBJ2-1, with D possibly being TRBD2 (6 bases). Trimming shortened V by 6 bases and J by 7 bases, and 7 bases separated the two germline ends. Germline-derived CDR1 and CDR2 are MDHEN and SYDVKM. The CDR3 consists of 11 residues. CDR3 in amino acids: CASRSGNEQFF. The CDR3 bases are TGTGCCAGCAGGAGCGGGAATGAGCAGTTCTTC.

This clone was counted many times. This sequence joins TRBV6-1 and TRBJ2-2, with TRBD2 matching over 14 bases. Per the germline V gene, CDR1 is MNHNS and CDR2 is SASEGT. The CDR3 extends over 17 amino acids. V lost 5 bases to trimming and J lost 6 bases; unmatched junction nucleotides: 8. The chain's CDR3 is CASSLVRTSGRSGELFF. The CDR3 nucleotides read TGTGCCAGCAGTCTAGTCCGGACTAGCGGGAGGTCCGGGGAGCTGTTTTTT.

In this sample, this clone turned up many times. The CDR3 spells CASSPDRTFGTDTQYF. The CDR3, as DNA: TGCGCCAGCAGCCCAGACAGGACCTTCGGCACAGATACGCAGTATTTT. V usage is TRBV4-3 and J usage is TRBJ2-3, with D possibly matching TRBD1 (6 bases). There are 16 residues in the CDR3. Per the germline V gene, CDR1 is LGHNA and CDR2 is YSLEER. Between the trimmed V and J ends, which lost 4 bases and 1 base, there was a span of 15 bases.

This clone was observed many times. The CDR3 spells CASSVAGTHTDTQYF. CDR3 coding DNA: TGTGCCAGCAGCGTAGCTGGAACCCACACAGATACGCAGTATTTT. This chain connects TRBV9 to TRBJ2-3, with D uncertain. Between the trimmed V and J ends, which lost 0 bases and 2 bases, there was a span of 10 bases. Germline CDR1 is SGDLS and CDR2 is YYNGEE. The CDR3 has 15 amino acids.

This clone has ten or more counts. V is TRBV6-1 and J is TRBJ2-7, with a weak D call TRBD1 (5 bases). With 2 bases removed from V and 2 bases from J, the gap between germline ends came to 19 bases. The germline CDR1 and CDR2 sequences are MNHNS and SASEGT. This CDR3 has 17 amino acids. The chain's CDR3 is CASSELAGRGFPYEQYF. DNA of the CDR3: TGTGCCAGCAGTGAACTTGCTGGAAGGGGTTTTCCCTACGAGCAGTACTTC.

This clone was seen repeatedly, ten times or more. The genes are TRBV6-1 and TRBJ2-1; D unresolved. The CDR3 covers 14 residues. Germline CDR1 and CDR2: MNHNS and SASEGT. Trimming took off 5 bases at V and 3 bases at J, with 11 bases between the two ends. The CDR3, as DNA: TGTGCCAGCAGTCGAACCACCTTCTACAATGAGCAGTTCTTC. It translates to CASSRTTFYNEQFF.

In this sample, this clone turned up many times. V gene TRBV20-1 combines with J gene TRBJ2-7; D is possibly TRBD2 (5 bases). Trimming stripped 6 bases from V and 6 bases from J, with 18 bases between. CDR1 is DFQATT and CDR2 is SNEGSKA in the germline V gene (reference sequence). There are 13 residues in the CDR3. CDR3 in DNA: TGCAGTGCCCATAGTGGACTCTCTGCCGAGCAGTACTTC. This encodes CSAHSGLSAEQYF.

In this sample, this clone turned up many times. The rearrangement uses TRBV4-1 and TRBJ1-5, with TRBD1 matching over 7 bases. The CDR3 spans 18 residues. V trimming: 1 base; J trimming: 7 bases; junction bases outside the gene matches: 16. Germline V gene data show CDR1 as MGHRA and CDR2 as YSYEKL. The chain's CDR3 is CASSQGARGPPPMQPQHF. The CDR3 bases are TGCGCCAGCAGCCAAGGAGCTAGGGGGCCACCCCCCATGCAGCCCCAGCATTTT.

V gene TRBV6-1 combines with J gene TRBJ2-5, with 11 nucleotides matching TRBD2. Germline loops: CDR1 MNHNS, CDR2 SASEGT. CDR3 length: 16 amino acids. V was clipped by 5 bases and J by 4 bases; unmatched bases: 9. The CDR3 coding sequence is TGTGCCAGCAGTTCTATTAGCGGGGGGGGCCCAGAGACCCAGTACTTC. As protein: CASSSISGGGPETQYF.

Many counts were recorded for this clone. J is TRBJ1-1 and V is TRBV28, with TRBD1 matching 7 bases. In germline, CDR1 is MDHEN, CDR2 SYDVKM. The CDR3 runs 14 residues. The junction had 8 bases not matched to a gene; V was cut back by 5 bases and J by 5 bases. DNA of the CDR3: TGTGCCAGCAGTCTGACAGGGTATGGAACTGAAGCTTTCTTT. Translating it yields CASSLTGYGTEAFF.

Remarks on this clone: Since a much larger clone is just one base distant, this may be a read error. The chain has TRBV6-1 and TRBJ1-3, with unresolved D. V shed 4 bases and J shed 4 bases, with 17 bases lying between them. This CDR3 comprises 16 residues. Germline CDR1 is MNHNS and CDR2 is SASEGT. In nucleotides, the CDR3 is TGTGCCAGCAGTGGAGCGCTTCGAGTGTCAGGAAACACCATATATTTT. This encodes CASSGALRVSGNTIYF.

This clone was seen ten or more times. This chain uses TRBV2 with TRBJ2-1; 7 positions agree with TRBD2. The CDR3 has 13 amino acids. With V trimmed by 4 bases and J by 3 bases, 0 bases remained unmatched. Germline lookup yields CDR1 SNHLY and CDR2 FYNNEI. This CDR3 reads CASSGTSYNEQFF. In DNA, the CDR3 is TGTGCCAGCAGTGGGACTAGCTACAATGAGCAGTTCTTC.

This clone is medium-sized. V and J are TRBV11-2 and TRBJ2-7, with 8 positions matching TRBD2. This CDR3 region has 13 residues. Germline lookup yields CDR1 SGHAT and CDR2 FQNNGV. V was pared by 3 bases and J by 3 bases, with 1 base of the junction left unmatched. CDR3 sequence reads: CASSFLAGYEQYF. CDR3 bases: TGTGCCAGCAGCTTTCTAGCGGGCTACGAGCAGTACTTC.

Here the CDR3 DNA reads TGTGCCAGCAGCGTTTCACGGGAGGGGAATGAGCAGTTCTTC. The encoded protein is CASSVSREGNEQFF. The rearrangement uses TRBV7-9 and TRBJ2-1; the match to TRBD2 covers 8 bases. The germline V gene has CDR1 SEHNR and CDR2 FQNEAQ (reference sequence). J was trimmed by 7 bases and V by 5 bases; bases with no gene match: 7. The CDR3 totals 14 residues.

This clone was recorded at least ten times. In nucleotides, the CDR3 is TGTGCCTCGGGACAGGGGGCATCTCAGCCCCAGCATTTT. It encodes CASGQGASQPQHF. This sequence joins TRBV30 and TRBJ1-5, with 12 bases that match TRBD1. This CDR3 contains 13 residues. Germline-derived CDR1 and CDR2 are GTSNPN and SVGIG (reference sequence). The V gene end was trimmed by 7 bases and the J gene end by 6 bases; junction bases not matched to a gene: 4.

This clone was recorded many times. A much larger clone differs from this one at a single base, so this may be a read error. This chain connects TRBV6-6 to TRBJ2-3, with 11 positions matching TRBD2. CDR3 length: 17 residues. CDR1 is MNHNY, CDR2 SVGAGI, per germline (reference sequence). After removal of 7 bases from V and 0 bases from J, the junction contained 9 bases not matched to a gene. The CDR3 sequence is CASKGLAVVDSTDTQYF. Here the CDR3 DNA reads TGTGCCAGCAAGGGACTAGCGGTCGTGGATAGCACAGATACGCAGTATTTT.

In its sample, this clone was seen a few times. The V call is TRBV2, the J call TRBJ2-7; D perhaps matches TRBD1 (6 bases). CDR1 SNHLY and CDR2 FYNNEI come from the germline V gene. The ends were cut back, 7 bases at V and 6 bases at J, with 19 bases in the middle. CDR3 length: 14 amino acids. DNA for the CDR3: TGTGCCAGCAAGTGTTTTTGGGGGCCTGGCGAGCAGTACTTC. Protein sequence: CASKCFWGPGEQYF.

This clone has at least ten counts. This sequence joins TRBV29-1 and TRBJ1-6; D may be TRBD1 (6 bases). Trimming pared 3 bases from V and 4 bases from J, leaving 25 bases between. This CDR3 contains 19 residues. Germline V CDR1 and CDR2: SQVTM, ANQGSEA. CDR3 loop: CSVEGLAGTPERYNSPLHF. Here the CDR3 DNA reads TGCAGCGTTGAGGGGCTCGCCGGGACACCAGAGAGGTATAATTCACCCCTCCACTTT.

The rearrangement uses TRBV3-1 and TRBJ2-1, with D possibly TRBD2 on 5 matching bases. The DNA end favors TRBJ2-7, so the J call may be wrong. The CDR3 spans 13 residues. CDR1 and CDR2 from the germline V gene are LGHDT and YNNKEL (reference sequence). CDR3 loop: CASSRGRGYEQYF. The CDR3 coding sequence is TGTGCCAGCAGCCGGGGTCGGGGCTACGAGCAGTACTTC.

This clone was seen many times. The V gene is TRBV4-3, the J gene TRBJ2-1, with TRBD2 matching over 9 bases. The CDR3 contains 14 residues. J gave up 7 bases and V 6 bases, and 7 bases lay outside the gene matches. Germline V CDR1 and CDR2: LGHNA, YSLEER. The CDR3 is CASSSLAGTNEQFF. In DNA form, the CDR3 reads TGCGCCAGCAGTTCCCTAGCGGGAACAAATGAGCAGTTCTTC.

This clone was counted ten times or more. The chain carries TRBV5-4 and TRBJ1-4; D not certain. The V gene's germline CDR1 is SGHNT and CDR2 YYREEE (reference sequence). V dropped 3 bases and J dropped 8 bases, with 14 bases sitting between them. The CDR3 length is 14 residues. CDR3 protein: CASSSRTGGEKLFF. CDR3 nucleotide sequence: TGTGCCAGCAGCTCCAGGACGGGCGGGGAAAAACTGTTTTTT. The whole variable domain, filled in from reference TRBV5-4 and TRBJ1-4, reads ETGVTQSPTHLIKTRGQQVTLRCSSQSGHNTVSWYQQALGQGPQFIFQYYREEENGRGNFPPRFSGLQFPNYSSELNVNALELDDSALYLCASSSRTGGEKLFFGSGTQLSVL.

This clone was seen repeatedly, ten times or more. The chain links TRBV18 to TRBJ2-1; a possible D gene is TRBD1 (7 bases). The germline V and J ends were trimmed by 4 bases and 6 bases, with 16 bases remaining between them. Germline V gives CDR1 KGHSH, CDR2 LQKENI. The CDR3 is made up of 15 amino acids. The CDR3 bases are TGTGCCAGCTCACACGGAGGGACAGCCTCCAATGAGCAGTTCTTC. It specifies CASSHGGTASNEQFF.

This clone was detected ten times or more. A junction end diverges from the germline sequence, so it may reflect a read error. The CDR3 DNA sequence: TGCGCCAGCACCTTTGATCCGGACACTGAAGCTTCCTTT. It is translated as CASTFDPDTEASF. The V and J genes are TRBV5-1 and TRBJ1-1; TRBD1 might be the D (5 bases). The V gene's germline CDR1 is SGHRS and CDR2 YFSETQ. The CDR3 covers 13 residues. The full variable domain, its missing parts supplied by reference TRBV5-1 and TRBJ1-1, is KAGVTQTPRYLIKTRGQQVTLSCSPISGHRSVSWYQQTPGQGLQFLFEYFSETQRNKGNFPGRFSGRQFSNSRSEMNVSTLELGDSALYLCASTFDPDTEASFGQGTRLTVV.

This clone was detected many times. The rearrangement joins TRBV7-2 to TRBJ2-5, with 7 bases identical to TRBD1. This CDR3 is 16 amino acids long. V dropped 3 bases and J dropped 5; count of bases not matched to a gene: 12. CDR1 SGHTA and CDR2 FQGNSA come from the germline V gene. The CDR3 sequence: CASSFKRGRVVETQYF. The CDR3, as DNA: TGTGCCAGCAGCTTTAAGAGGGGGCGCGTAGTGGAGACCCAGTACTTC.